This T cell receptor beta chain emerged from a study of blood T cell repertoires in COVID-19. In the study overall: In each case, the material was cDNA or gDNA derived from T cells, B-cell-depleted T cells, or PBMCs.

The CDR3 has 14 amino acids. Looked up from germline, CDR1 is LGHDT and CDR2 is YNNKEL (reference sequence). V was trimmed by 5 bases and J by 8 bases, leaving 13 bases between them. Participants were aged roughly 18 to 90 years, lived in 24 US areas, and enrolled virtually. Among Cohort 3 donors, those recovered had two negative PCRs, clearance, or symptom resolution. In the study's own analysis: Counts of nucleated cells, estimated from reference gene primer amplification, were obtained. Method: immunoSEQ multiplex PCR; TCRdb's copy keeps in-frame clones and lacks some. V and J calls and clone size are given by that table; D and trimming were obtained from the DNA. The profile covers just over 300,000 clones, with approximately 85% appearing a single time and roughly 2.2% taken by the ten largest.

The clonotype originates from a man in his thirties or forties who had recovered from COVID-19. Sequencing was performed on PBMCs or T cells enriched from blood (not recorded which). The rearrangement joins TRBV3-1 (or the pseudogene TRBV3-2) to TRBJ1-6; D may be TRBD1 (5 bases). CDR3: CASSDRQGDSPLHF. The CDR3 region has the DNA TGTGCCAGCAGCGACCGCCAGGGTGATTCACCCCTCCACTTT.